This TCR beta chain was documented in a study of blood T cell repertoires in COVID-19. Study overall: The cDNA or gDNA used as material had been derived from T cells, B-cell-depleted T cells, or PBMCs.

Some clones are missing from TCRdb's copy, which holds only in-frame ones; the method was immunoSEQ multiplex PCR. The sample has about 47,000 clones, about 70% seen once. In germline, CDR1 is SGDLS, CDR2 YYNGEE. The CDR3 length is 15 residues. V lost 0 bases and J 6 bases, leaving 14 bases between the germline ends. The source of this sequence is a woman aged 70-85 years with acute or convalescent COVID-19. This chain links TRBV9 with TRBJ2-3; tentatively, D is TRBD2 (6 bases). Sequenced: peripheral blood. CDR3 nucleotide sequence: TGTGCCAGCAGCGTAGGCGGGGCCCGGGAGGATACGCAGTATTTT. It encodes CASSVGGAREDTQYF. The whole variable domain, filled in from reference TRBV9 and TRBJ2-3, reads DSGVTQTPKHLITATGQRVTLRCSPRSGDLSVYWYQQSLDQGLQFLIQYYNGEERAKGNILERFSAQQFPDLHSELNLSSLELGDSALYFCASSVGGAREDTQYFGPGTRLTVL.